Listed below are T cell receptor beta chains from one sample, sequenced in a study of T cell changes during pregnancy in multiple sclerosis. Assay: immunoSEQ multiplex PCR; the TCRdb copy retains only in-frame clones and omits some. The repertoire includes tens of thousands of clones, less than 95% of them detected once, and 2% to 3% sits in the top ten. Sequences were derived from CD8+ T cells from peripheral blood mononuclear cells, sampled after pregnancy. These receptors came from a female donor with multiple sclerosis, enrolled in a pregnancy study. Each CDR3 is given with its conserved first and last residue. Each record gives: D gene, J gene, V gene, clone size, CDR3 protein, CDR3 DNA. A D gene is named only where the DNA matches it firmly. Where a row states a size, it is once, few, many or the class of an expanded clone; other rows omit it.

>TRBD2|TRBJ2-6|TRBV7-9|.
CASSLGLAGGSGANVLTF
TGTGCCAGCAGCTTGGGACTAGCGGGAGGTTCTGGGGCCAACGTCCTGACTTTC
>.|TRBJ2-3|TRBV5-1|.
CASSLGDLSTDTQYF
TGCGCCAGCAGCTTGGGGGACTTGTCTACAGATACGCAGTATTTT
>.|TRBJ1-5|TRBV5-1|.
CASSLEGQPQHF
TGCGCCAGCAGCTTGGAGGGGCAGCCCCAGCATTTT
>.|TRBJ2-3|TRBV27|once
CASGRLVRTQYF
TGTGCCAGCGGTCGACTAGTACGTACGCAGTATTTT
>.|TRBJ2-1|TRBV5-8|.
CASSLGGGTSYNEQFF
TGTGCCAGCAGCTTAGGGGGGGGCACCTCCTACAATGAGCAGTTCTTC
>TRBD2|TRBJ2-5|TRBV28|.
CASKAGGGGGQETQYF
TGTGCCAGTAAGGCGGGGGGGGGAGGGGGCCAAGAGACCCAGTACTTC
>TRBD1|TRBJ2-1|TRBV19|.
CASRPTGGFDEQFF
TGTGCCAGTAGACCAACAGGGGGTTTCGATGAGCAGTTCTTC
>.|TRBJ2-1|TRBV4-1|.
CASSQASVHEQFF
TGCGCCAGCAGCCAAGCGAGCGTCCATGAGCAGTTCTTC
>TRBD2|TRBJ2-1|TRBV4-3|.
CASSQEPTGLASEQFF
TGCGCCAGCAGCCAAGAGCCGACGGGACTAGCGTCAGAGCAGTTCTTC
>.|TRBJ2-1|TRBV5-1|.
CASSWELDRPTTNEQFF
TGCGCCAGCAGCTGGGAACTGGACAGACCAACGACCAATGAGCAGTTCTTC
>.|TRBJ1-1|TRBV7-8|once
CASSLEGGGTEAFF
TGTGCCAGCAGCTTAGAGGGGGGGGGCACTGAAGCTTTCTTT
>.|TRBJ2-1|TRBV27|.
CASSLSSFGGFDLHEQFF
TGTGCCAGCAGTTTATCCTCCTTTGGCGGCTTCGACCTCCATGAGCAGTTCTTC
>TRBD1|TRBJ2-5|TRBV27|.
CASSLDRVKTQYF
TGTGCCAGCAGTTTAGACAGGGTCAAGACCCAGTACTTC
>.|TRBJ2-4|TRBV13|.
CASTIFFGSTAKNIQYF
TGTGCCAGCACTATATTCTTCGGGAGTACGGCCAAAAACATTCAGTACTTC
>.|TRBJ2-7|TRBV14|.
CASSQKPGPYEQYF
TGTGCCAGCAGCCAAAAGCCAGGGCCCTACGAGCAGTACTTC
>TRBD1|TRBJ2-1|TRBV9|.
CASSPISNRGSGDNEQFF
TGTGCCAGCAGCCCCATCTCAAACAGGGGTTCCGGGGACAATGAGCAGTTCTTC
>TRBD2|TRBJ2-1|TRBV4-1|.
CASSPRTSGSNNEQFF
TGCGCCAGCAGCCCGAGGACTAGCGGGAGCAACAATGAGCAGTTCTTC
>TRBD1|TRBJ1-2|TRBV11-3|.
CASSLDAGTVSGYTF
TGTGCCAGCAGCTTGGATGCGGGGACAGTATCCGGCTACACCTTC
>.|TRBJ2-7|TRBV11-2|.
CASSLELAHEQYF
TGTGCCAGCAGCCTCGAACTAGCCCACGAGCAGTACTTC
>.|TRBJ1-1|TRBV7-9|once
CASSPGRNTEAFF
TGTGCCAGCAGCCCCGGGAGGAACACTGAAGCTTTCTTT
>TRBD2|TRBJ2-7|TRBV27|.
CASSLAGDYEQYF
TGTGCCAGCAGTTTAGCGGGAGACTACGAGCAGTACTTC
>.|TRBJ1-1|TRBV11-2|.
CASSLERFNRGAEAFF
TGTGCCAGCAGCTTAGAACGTTTCAACCGCGGGGCTGAAGCTTTCTTT
>TRBD2|TRBJ2-7|TRBV4-3|.
CASSQAASGRYEQYF
TGCGCCAGCAGCCAAGCCGCTAGCGGGCGCTACGAGCAGTACTTC
>.|TRBJ1-1|TRBV7-9|once
CASSLNSGINTEAFF
TGTGCCAGCAGCTTAAACTCGGGGATCAACACTGAAGCTTTCTTT
>TRBD2|TRBJ2-1|TRBV10-2|.
CASSESILAGGVEQFF
TGCGCCAGCAGTGAGTCTATACTAGCGGGAGGTGTTGAGCAGTTCTTC
>TRBD1|TRBJ2-7|TRBV7-9|.
CASSGTTGAYEQYF
TGTGCCAGCAGCGGCACCACAGGGGCTTACGAGCAGTACTTC
>.|TRBJ2-1|TRBV7-7|.
CASSATGKVQFF
TGTGCCAGCAGCGCTACAGGGAAGGTGCAGTTCTTC
>.|TRBJ2-7|TRBV27|.
CASSLADSYEQYF
TGTGCCAGCAGTTTAGCGGACAGCTACGAGCAGTACTTC
>TRBD2|TRBJ2-1|TRBV5-1|once
CASSAGLALEQFF
TGCGCCAGCAGCGCGGGACTAGCCCTCGAGCAGTTCTTC
>.|TRBJ1-3|TRBV7-7|.
CASSAGGSGNTIYF
TGTGCCAGCAGCGCCGGGGGATCTGGAAACACCATATATTTT
>TRBD1|TRBJ2-7|TRBV6-1|.
CASSEWDSLSYEQYF
TGTGCCAGCAGTGAATGGGACAGTCTTTCCTACGAGCAGTACTTC
>TRBD1|TRBJ1-1|TRBV5-1|.
CASRPGQMNTEAFF
TGCGCCAGCAGGCCGGGACAGATGAACACTGAAGCTTTCTTT
>.|TRBJ1-2|TRBV6-1|.
CASSAGFRGYTF
TGTGCCAGCAGTGCAGGGTTTCGGGGCTACACCTTC
>.|TRBJ2-3|TRBV7-3|.
CASSLTIGSLQATDTQYF
TGTGCCAGCAGCTTAACGATTGGGTCCTTGCAGGCCACAGATACGCAGTATTTT
>.|TRBJ1-1|TRBV5-1|.
CASSLTEVTEAFF
TGCGCCAGCAGCCTGACAGAAGTCACTGAAGCTTTCTTT
>.|TRBJ2-3|TRBV5-8|.
CASSFSGTSTDTQYF
TGTGCCAGCAGCTTCTCCGGGACAAGCACAGATACGCAGTATTTT
>.|TRBJ2-1|TRBV27|once
CASSSSFARGWNEQFF
TGTGCCAGCAGCTCCTCATTTGCCAGGGGTTGGAATGAGCAGTTCTTC
>.|TRBJ2-6|TRBV27|.
CASSPAVRSGANVLTF
TGTGCCAGCAGTCCCGCAGTTCGATCTGGGGCCAACGTCCTGACTTTC
>TRBD2|TRBJ2-1|TRBV7-9|.
CASSSTRSLAGGPGEQFF
TGTGCCAGCAGCTCGACACGCTCACTAGCGGGAGGGCCGGGTGAGCAGTTCTTC
>.|TRBJ1-3|TRBV4-3|.
CASSQDLQGGNTIYF
TGCGCCAGCAGCCAAGATCTTCAGGGTGGAAACACCATATATTTT
>TRBD2|TRBJ2-7|TRBV5-5|.
CASSFLAGSPLSYEQYF
TGTGCCAGCAGCTTTCTAGCGGGAAGCCCTCTATCCTACGAGCAGTACTTC